Shown below are 32 T cell receptor beta chains from a single sample sequenced in a study of technical replicates of blood from a handful of donors. Assay used: immunoSEQ multiplex PCR; TCRdb lists only in-frame clones, some missing. The table lists tens of thousands of clones, around 93% of them singletons. Sequenced sample: T cells isolated from PBMCs. These receptors all stem from a human donor in good health.

This clone was detected only a few times. The chain employs TRBV5-1 and TRBJ1-1, with 10 positions matching TRBD1. Looked up from germline, CDR1 is SGHRS and CDR2 is YFSETQ. V lost 4 bases, J lost 4 bases, and 22 bases stayed unmatched. This CDR3 has 20 residues. The CDR3 reads CASSVSLGGDRGLKVTEAFF. DNA of the CDR3: TGCGCCAGCAGCGTCTCCCTCGGTGGAGACAGGGGGCTTAAGGTCACTGAAGCTTTCTTT.

The chain carries TRBV28 and TRBJ2-7; no definite D call. This CDR3 spans 14 amino acids. The V gene's germline CDR1 is MDHEN and CDR2 SYDVKM. Trimming pared 1 base from V and 0 bases from J, leaving 7 bases between. CDR3 sequence reads: CASSLSSVSYEQYF. CDR3 nucleotides: TGTGCCAGCAGTTTATCGTCGGTCTCCTACGAGCAGTACTTC.

The J gene is TRBJ1-1, the V gene TRBV6-1, with D possibly matching TRBD1 (5 bases). Trimming left V 8 bases short and J 4 bases short, with 14 bases between. The CDR3 contains 13 residues. Per germline, CDR1 MNHNS and CDR2 SASEGT. CDR3 region: CASGAREGTEAFF. The CDR3 DNA sequence: TGTGCCAGCGGAGCCAGGGAAGGCACTGAAGCTTTCTTT.

This chain uses TRBV28 with TRBJ2-7; TRBD1 might be the D (6 bases). Germline V CDR1 and CDR2: MDHEN, SYDVKM. The V and J ends lost 7 bases and 3 bases respectively, with 19 bases between them. The CDR3 is 15 residues long. The CDR3: CASNTGSTGIYEQYF. CDR3 DNA sequence: TGTGCCAGCAATACGGGATCCACAGGGATCTACGAGCAGTACTTC. Variable domain in full (rest from reference TRBV28 and TRBJ2-7): DVKVTQSSRYLVKRTGEKVFLECVQDMDHENMFWYRQDPGLGLRLIYFSYDVKMKEKGDIPEGYSVSREKKERFSLILESASTNQTSMYLCASNTGSTGIYEQYFGPGTRLTVT.

This rearrangement joins TRBV19 to TRBJ2-7; D gene uncertain. The CDR3 contains 14 residues. Germline CDR1 reads LNHDA; CDR2 reads SQIVND (reference sequence). V was trimmed by 6 bases and J by 2 bases, leaving 14 bases between them. The CDR3 reads CASRESRVTYEQYF. As DNA, the CDR3 is TGTGCCAGTAGAGAGTCGCGTGTTACCTACGAGCAGTACTTC. The variable domain in full, completed from reference TRBV19 and TRBJ2-7, reads DGGITQSPKYLFRKEGQNVTLSCEQNLNHDAMYWYRQDPGQGLRLIYYSQIVNDFQKGDIAEGYSVSREKKESFPLTVTSAQKNPTAFYLCASRESRVTYEQYFGPGTRLTVT.

This chain uses TRBV11-2 with TRBJ2-7, with a weak D call TRBD1 (7 bases). Germline V CDR1 and CDR2: SGHAT, FQNNGV. CDR3 length equals 12 residues. V was shortened by 4 bases and J by 4 bases, with 8 bases between the two germline ends. The chain's CDR3 is CASSSGGYEQYF. CDR3 coding DNA: TGTGCCAGCAGCTCAGGGGGGTACGAGCAGTACTTC. The entire variable domain, with the rest obtained from reference TRBV11-2 and TRBJ2-7, is as follows: EAGVAQSPRYKIIEKRQSVAFWCNPISGHATLYWYQQILGQGPKLLIQFQNNGVVDDSQLPKDRFSAERLKGVDSTLKIQPAKLEDSAVYLCASSSGGYEQYFGPGTRLTVT.

The rearrangement uses TRBV2 and TRBJ1-1, with a tentative D call TRBD1 (6 bases). The CDR3 consists of 15 residues. Germline loops: CDR1 SNHLY, CDR2 FYNNEI. The V and J ends lost 5 bases and 5 bases respectively, with 18 bases between them. The CDR3 protein is CASSQGYREITEAFF. As DNA, the CDR3 is TGTGCCAGCAGTCAAGGGTACAGGGAAATAACTGAAGCTTTCTTT. The full variable domain, rest sourced from reference TRBV2 and TRBJ1-1, is EPEVTQTPSHQVTQMGQEVILRCVPISNHLYFYWYRQILGQKVEFLVSFYNNEISEKSEIFDDQFSVERPDGSNFTLKIRSTKLEDSAMYFCASSQGYREITEAFFGQGTRLTVV.

In DNA, the CDR3 is TGTGCCAGCAGCGGTAGGACAGATCAGCAGTACTTC. Protein product: CASSGRTDQQYF. The chain carries TRBV6-5 and TRBJ2-7, with D tentatively TRBD1 (6 bases). Trimming shortened V by 6 bases and J by 8 bases, and 14 bases separated the two germline ends. The CDR3 length is 12 residues. Germline CDR1 is MNHEY and CDR2 is SVGAGI.

The V call is TRBV28, the J call TRBJ2-7; 7 nucleotides match TRBD2. The CDR3 spans 14 residues. V shed 3 bases and J 2 bases; nucleotides not matched to a gene: 4. From germline, CDR1 is MDHEN and CDR2 SYDVKM. The CDR3 nucleotides are TGTGCCAGCAGTTTCGCGGGAGTTACCTACGAGCAGTACTTC. This sequence encodes CASSFAGVTYEQYF.

This chain connects TRBV29-1 to TRBJ1-2, with a possible D match to TRBD1 (5 bases). Germline lookup yields CDR1 SQVTM and CDR2 ANQGSEA. Trimming shortened V by 2 bases and J by 2 bases, and 9 bases separated the two germline ends. This CDR3 comprises 13 residues. CDR3: CSVEMTENYGYTF. Here the CDR3 DNA reads TGCAGCGTTGAAATGACAGAAAACTATGGCTACACCTTC.

This chain joins TRBV11-3 and TRBJ2-1, with TRBD2 identical over 7 bases. The length of the CDR3 is 15 residues. The junction had 2 bases not matched to a gene; V was cut back by 2 bases and J by 1 base. CDR1 and CDR2 (germline): SGHNT, YENEEA. The chain's CDR3 is CASSLTGGSYNEQFF. DNA of the CDR3: TGTGCCAGCAGCTTAACGGGAGGTTCCTACAATGAGCAGTTCTTC.

The V and J genes are TRBV4-2 and TRBJ2-1, with D hard to call. V was shortened by 1 base and J by 0 bases, with 10 bases between the two germline ends. CDR3 length: 16 amino acids. Germline V gene sequence: CDR1 LGHNA, CDR2 YNFKEQ. CDR3 region: CASSQVVGSSYNEQFF. CDR3 nucleotides: TGTGCCAGCAGCCAAGTCGTTGGCAGCTCCTACAATGAGCAGTTCTTC.

The J gene is TRBJ1-1, the V gene TRBV6-1, with TRBD1 identical over 8 bases. V lost 8 bases to trimming and J lost 4 bases; unmatched junction nucleotides: 6. The CDR3 sequence is 13 residues long. Germline CDR1 MNHNS, CDR2 SASEGT. For the CDR3, the DNA is TGTGCCAGCGGACAGGGTGAGGGCACTGAAGCTTTCTTT. Protein product: CASGQGEGTEAFF.

The CDR3 reads CASTYRQGAYGYTF. The CDR3 DNA sequence: TGTGCCAGTACCTATAGACAGGGTGCCTATGGCTACACCTTC. The V call is TRBV19, the J call TRBJ1-2, with 7 bases lining up with TRBD1. Germline CDR1 reads LNHDA; CDR2 reads SQIVND (reference sequence). V shed 7 bases and J 4 bases; nucleotides not matched to a gene: 9. The CDR3 has 14 amino acids.

The rearrangement uses TRBV9 and TRBJ2-7, with a possible D match to TRBD2 (6 bases). The V end lost 0 bases, the J end lost 1 base, and 8 bases lay between the germline ends. Germline CDR1 and CDR2: SGDLS and YYNGEE. The CDR3 is 14 residues long. The CDR3 DNA reads TGTGCCAGCAGCGTAGAGGAGGGATCCTACGAGCAGTACTTC. Translating it yields CASSVEEGSYEQYF. The whole variable domain, remainder taken from reference TRBV9 and TRBJ2-7, is DSGVTQTPKHLITATGQRVTLRCSPRSGDLSVYWYQQSLDQGLQFLIQYYNGEERAKGNILERFSAQQFPDLHSELNLSSLELGDSALYFCASSVEEGSYEQYFGPGTRLTVT.

This clone was observed once. The chain links TRBV29-1 to TRBJ2-7; D is unclear. With 5 bases removed from V and 3 bases from J, the gap between germline ends came to 14 bases. There are 13 residues in the CDR3. CDR1 SQVTM and CDR2 ANQGSEA come from the germline V gene. The CDR3 DNA is TGCAGCGTTTCGGTGGGCTTGCACTACGAGCAGTACTTC. Translating gives CSVSVGLHYEQYF.

The chain recombines TRBV7-9 with TRBJ2-1, with D maybe TRBD2 (5 bases). The germline CDR1 and CDR2 sequences are SEHNR and FQNEAQ (reference sequence). V lost 4 bases and J 0 bases, leaving 13 bases between the germline ends. The CDR3 spans 16 residues. CDR3 sequence: CASSSILAGSYNEQFF. The CDR3 DNA sequence: TGTGCCAGCAGCTCCATCTTGGCGGGCTCCTACAATGAGCAGTTCTTC.

V usage is TRBV7-8 and J usage is TRBJ1-5; TRBD1 aligns across 8 bases. CDR3 length: 15 residues. V gave up 2 bases and J gave up 5 bases; unmatched junction bases: 5. Germline loops: CDR1 SGHVS, CDR2 FQNEAQ. CDR3 DNA: TGTGCCAGCAGCTTAAGTAGGACAGGGTATCAGCCCCAGCATTTT. It is translated as CASSLSRTGYQPQHF.

The rearrangement uses TRBV27 and TRBJ2-3, with TRBD1 matching 8 bases. CDR1 is MNHEY, CDR2 SMNVEV, per germline (reference sequence). This CDR3 has 16 amino acids. J lost 1 base, V lost 5 bases, and 8 bases had no gene match. The CDR3 spells CASSPTQGAGTDTQYF. Written as DNA, the CDR3 is TGTGCCAGCAGTCCCACGCAGGGGGCTGGCACAGATACGCAGTATTTT.

This chain connects TRBV4-1 to TRBJ2-1, with TRBD2 matching 7 bases. The CDR3 sequence is 16 residues long. The V gene end was trimmed by 1 base and the J gene end by 7 bases; junction bases not matched to a gene: 10. CDR1 is MGHRA and CDR2 is YSYEKL in the germline V gene. CDR3 sequence (DNA): TGCGCCAGCAGCCAAGGGAAGGCGGGAGATTGGAATGAGCAGTTCTTC. This translates into CASSQGKAGDWNEQFF.

This clone was counted once. The chain employs TRBV11-2 and TRBJ2-7, with 7 bases matching TRBD1. Germline CDR1 SGHAT, CDR2 FQNNGV. CDR3 length equals 14 residues. V trimming: 4 bases; J trimming: 3 bases; junction bases outside the gene matches: 6. The CDR3 loop is CASSYGQAIYEQYF. CDR3 DNA sequence: TGTGCCAGCAGCTATGGACAGGCCATCTACGAGCAGTACTTC.

The V gene is TRBV7-8, the J gene TRBJ1-1; TRBD1 matches at 7 bases. This CDR3 has 19 amino acids. J gave up 4 bases and V 2 bases, and 19 bases lay outside the gene matches. Germline V gene data show CDR1 as SGHVS and CDR2 as FQNEAQ. CDR3 coding DNA: TGTGCCAGCAGCTTATCAAGATTCGGGACAGCGGTAATGGGCACTGAAGCTTTCTTT. Encoded protein: CASSLSRFGTAVMGTEAFF.

V is TRBV2 and J is TRBJ2-1; 9 nucleotides align to TRBD2. Germline loops: CDR1 SNHLY, CDR2 FYNNEI. The CDR3 sequence is 15 residues long. V trimming: 6 bases; J trimming: 9 bases; junction bases outside the gene matches: 12. CDR3 sequence: CASRSSGLAGPEQFF. CDR3 nucleotide sequence: TGTGCCAGCAGGTCCTCGGGGCTAGCGGGACCTGAGCAGTTCTTC.

The rearrangement uses TRBV5-4 and TRBJ2-6; D not resolved. The germline gives CDR1 SGHNT, CDR2 YYREEE (reference sequence). CDR3 length: 15 amino acids. Trimming cost V 2 bases and J 0 bases, with 6 bases left between them. CDR3 sequence reads: CASSLIASGANVLTF. The CDR3 bases are TGTGCCAGCAGCTTAATAGCCTCTGGGGCCAACGTCCTGACTTTC.

The chain recombines TRBV7-9 with TRBJ1-4; D call uncertain. Trimming took off 2 bases at V and 4 bases at J, with 11 bases between the two ends. CDR3 size: 15 residues. The V gene's germline CDR1 is SEHNR and CDR2 FQNEAQ (reference sequence). This chain's CDR3 is CASSLIIGLNEKLFF. CDR3 sequence (DNA): TGTGCCAGCAGCTTAATCATCGGTCTTAATGAAAAACTGTTTTTT.

V and J are TRBV19 and TRBJ2-7; 8 bases fit TRBD2. Losses at the gene ends were 5 bases for V and 4 bases for J; bases not matched to a gene: 10. The CDR3 is 15 amino acids. The germline V gene has CDR1 LNHDA and CDR2 SQIVND (reference sequence). The CDR3 coding sequence is TGTGCCAGTAGTCTGATAGCGGGACGCTTATACGAGCAGTACTTC. Residues: CASSLIAGRLYEQYF.

The chain carries TRBV6-5 and TRBJ2-7, with 8 bases lining up with TRBD1. This CDR3 contains 14 residues. Trimming at V came to 6 bases and at J to 2 bases, leaving 6 bases not matched to a gene. Germline lookup yields CDR1 MNHEY and CDR2 SVGAGI. In nucleotides, the CDR3 is TGTGCCAGCAGCCCGGACAGGGAAACCTACGAGCAGTACTTC. Residues: CASSPDRETYEQYF.

This rearrangement joins TRBV7-2 to TRBJ1-2; tentatively, D is TRBD1 (5 bases). Trimming stripped 1 base from V and 8 bases from J, with 14 bases between. The CDR3 spans 14 residues. Germline V lookup: CDR1 SGHTA, CDR2 FQGNSA. The CDR3 DNA reads TGTGCCAGCAGCTTAGTGCCAGGGCTAAAAGGCTACACCTTC. Amino acid sequence: CASSLVPGLKGYTF. Combining the CDR3 with reference TRBV7-2 and TRBJ1-2 gives the whole variable domain GAGVSQSPSNKVTEKGKDVELRCDPISGHTALYWYRQSLGQGLEFLIYFQGNSAPDKSGLPSDRFSAERTGGSVSTLTIQRTQQEDSAVYLCASSLVPGLKGYTFGSGTRLTVV.

The rearrangement joins TRBV6-1 to TRBJ1-4; TRBD1 matches 10 bases. CDR3 length equals 15 residues. CDR1 MNHNS and CDR2 SASEGT come from the germline V gene. The V gene end was trimmed by 5 bases and the J gene end by 7 bases; junction bases not matched to a gene: 7. CDR3 bases: TGTGCCAGCAGTCACGGACAGGGGGGACGTGAAAAACTGTTTTTT. Its translation: CASSHGQGGREKLFF.

The chain links TRBV5-1 to TRBJ1-1; tentatively, D is TRBD1 (6 bases). Deletions cut 0 bases from V and 2 bases from J, with 11 bases between. Germline V CDR1 and CDR2: SGHRS, YFSETQ. The CDR3 is 15 residues long. Here the CDR3 DNA reads TGCGCCAGCAGCTTGGTGGGACACGGAAACACTGAAGCTTTCTTT. Amino acid sequence: CASSLVGHGNTEAFF.

The chain uses TRBV27 and TRBJ2-1; TRBD2 matches 8 bases. The CDR3 is 16 amino acids. The ends lost 3 bases at V and 2 bases at J; junction bases unmatched: 6. Germline V lookup: CDR1 MNHEY, CDR2 SMNVEV (reference sequence). The chain's CDR3 is CASSLGPGLAYNEQFF. In DNA, the CDR3 is TGTGCCAGCAGTTTGGGGCCGGGACTAGCCTACAATGAGCAGTTCTTC.

The V call is TRBV6-1, the J call TRBJ1-4; TRBD1 matches 11 bases. Per the germline V gene, CDR1 is MNHNS and CDR2 is SASEGT. V dropped 4 bases and J dropped 8; count of bases not matched to a gene: 15. CDR3 length equals 18 residues. The CDR3 nucleotides read TGTGCCAGCAGTGCTAACACGATAGGGACAGGGGGACTAGAAAAACTGTTTTTT. As protein: CASSANTIGTGGLEKLFF.